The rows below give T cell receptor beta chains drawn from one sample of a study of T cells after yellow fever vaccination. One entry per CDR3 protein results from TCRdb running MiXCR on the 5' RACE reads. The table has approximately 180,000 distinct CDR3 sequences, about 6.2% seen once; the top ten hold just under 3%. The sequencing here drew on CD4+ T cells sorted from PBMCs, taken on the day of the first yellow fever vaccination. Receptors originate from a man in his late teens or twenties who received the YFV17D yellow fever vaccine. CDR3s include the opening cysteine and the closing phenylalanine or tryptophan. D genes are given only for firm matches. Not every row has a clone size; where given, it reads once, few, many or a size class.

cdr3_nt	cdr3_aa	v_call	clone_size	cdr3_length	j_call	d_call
TGCGCCAGCAGCTCCTCTACTAGCGGGGCAAACAATGAGCAGTTCTTC	CASSSSTSGANNEQFF	TRBV5-1	many	16	TRBJ2-1	TRBD2
TGTGCCAGCTCCCGGGGGAAGGACAGGGGGGTTTGGAACTATGGCTACACCTTC	CASSRGKDRGVWNYGYTF	TRBV12-3/TRBV12-4	NA	18	TRBJ1-2	TRBD1
TGTGCCAGCAGCAGATACCCGGGACAGGGGGCTGGGGGCAATCAGCCCCAGCATTTT	CASSRYPGQGAGGNQPQHF	TRBV11-1	NA	19	TRBJ1-5	TRBD1
TGTGCCAGCAGTTTCTTTGGGGGATCTGGGGCCAACGTCCTGACTTTC	CASSFFGGSGANVLTF	TRBV27	many	16	TRBJ2-6	NA
TGTGCCAGCAGTTACTCGGGACTAGCGGGGTACAACGAGCAGTACTTC	CASSYSGLAGYNEQYF	TRBV6-5	NA	16	TRBJ2-7	TRBD2
TGTGCCAGCAGCCCAGGGGGTAGCGGGGGGTACAATGAGCAGTTCTTC	CASSPGGSGGYNEQFF	TRBV11-3	NA	16	TRBJ2-1	TRBD2
TGCGCCAGCAGCTCTAGCGGGGGAAACAATGAGCAGTTCTTC	CASSSSGGNNEQFF	TRBV5-1	many	14	TRBJ2-1	TRBD2
TGTGCCAGCAGATCGGGACAGTTCCGCGAGCAGTACTTC	CASRSGQFREQYF	TRBV12-3/TRBV12-4	NA	13	TRBJ2-7	TRBD1
TGCAGTGCTAGAGATTCCCAGGGGCACTACGAGCAGTACTTC	CSARDSQGHYEQYF	TRBV20-1	few	14	TRBJ2-7	NA
TGTGCCAGCAGTCTGACAGGGTTGGAGACCCAGTACTTC	CASSLTGLETQYF	TRBV27	many	13	TRBJ2-5	TRBD1
TGCGCCAGCACCCCGGGAACCGGGACTGAAGCTTTCTTT	CASTPGTGTEAFF	TRBV5-1	NA	13	TRBJ1-1	NA
TGTGCCAGCAGCTTACGCGGGAACACCGGGGAGCTGTTTTTT	CASSLRGNTGELFF	TRBV7-3	few	14	TRBJ2-2	NA
TGTGCCAGCAGCTTACAGGGGACAGGACAGCCCCAGCATTTT	CASSLQGTGQPQHF	TRBV4-2	few	14	TRBJ1-5	TRBD1
TGTGCCAGCAGTTACGGGGGGCTAACCGGGAAGCTGTTTTTT	CASSYGGLTGKLFF	TRBV6-5	NA	14	TRBJ2-2	NA
TGTGCTAGTGGTATCGGACAGGGCACAGATACGCAGTATTTT	CASGIGQGTDTQYF	TRBV12-5	few	14	TRBJ2-3	TRBD1
TGTGCCACCAGTGATTTGCCGGGACAGGGCACAGATACGCAGTATTTT	CATSDLPGQGTDTQYF	TRBV24-1	NA	16	TRBJ2-3	TRBD1
TGCAGTGCTAGAGAGGGTGCAGCCTACAATGAGCAGTTCTTC	CSAREGAAYNEQFF	TRBV20-1	many	14	TRBJ2-1	NA
TGCGCCAGCAGTCACCCCGGGAGAGGGAACACTGAAGCTTTCTTT	CASSHPGRGNTEAFF	TRBV4-1	few	15	TRBJ1-1	NA
TGTGCCAGCAGCTTAGCCGGGACAGTCTACGAGCAGTACTTC	CASSLAGTVYEQYF	TRBV7-4	NA	14	TRBJ2-7	TRBD1
TGTGCCATCAGTGAGACCGGGACAGGGGGCTACGAGCAGTACTTC	CAISETGTGGYEQYF	TRBV10-3	NA	15	TRBJ2-7	TRBD1
TGTGCCAGCAGCTTAGTACAGGGTGGGGCCCAGTACTTC	CASSLVQGGAQYF	TRBV11-2	NA	13	TRBJ2-5	NA
TGTGCCAGCAGCTTAGGCGGGGGTCTTGGCTACACCTTC	CASSLGGGLGYTF	TRBV7-2	NA	13	TRBJ1-2	NA
TGCGCCAGCAGCCCGGGACTAGCGGCAGATCTTGATACGCAGTATTTT	CASSPGLAADLDTQYF	TRBV5-1	many	16	TRBJ2-3	TRBD2
TGTGCCAGCTCACCGGACACCGGGGAGCTGTTTTTT	CASSPDTGELFF	TRBV18	NA	12	TRBJ2-2	NA
TGTGCCAGCAGCTTATTTATCGGGGAGCGACGACTAGCCAAAAACATTCAGTACTTC	CASSLFIGERRLAKNIQYF	TRBV7-2	many	19	TRBJ2-4	NA
TGTGCCAGCAGCTCCCTTGGGTACGGGGAAATTACGTATAATTCACCCCTCCACTTT	CASSSLGYGEITYNSPLHF	TRBV7-9	many	19	TRBJ1-6	NA
TGTGCCAGCAGCCCGACAGGGGGCAATGAGCAGTTCTTC	CASSPTGGNEQFF	TRBV11-2	many	13	TRBJ2-1	TRBD1
TGTGCCAGCAGACTCGACAGGGGGCATGAGCAGTTCTTC	CASRLDRGHEQFF	TRBV13	few	13	TRBJ2-1	TRBD1
TGTGCCAGCAGCCAAGATTTTCGTGGGGCCAACGTCCTGACTTTC	CASSQDFRGANVLTF	TRBV4-2	many	15	TRBJ2-6	NA
TGTGCCAGCACCGTAGGGTTAAGAGGGGAAAAACTGTTTTTT	CASTVGLRGEKLFF	TRBV7-2	NA	14	TRBJ1-4	NA
TGTGCCAGCAGCTTGGATGCAGGGGCGTACAATGAGCAGTTCTTC	CASSLDAGAYNEQFF	TRBV5-4	few	15	TRBJ2-1	NA
TGCAGCGTTTTTTTGCGGGGCCCGGACACTGAAGCTTTCTTT	CSVFLRGPDTEAFF	TRBV29-1	NA	14	TRBJ1-1	NA
TGTGCCAGCAGCTTAGCAGGGGCCAATCAGCCCCAGCATTTT	CASSLAGANQPQHF	TRBV7-2	many	14	TRBJ1-5	NA
TGTGCCAGCAGTTCCCCGACCCGGGGGGCGAGTGAGCAGTTCTTC	CASSSPTRGASEQFF	TRBV27	few	15	TRBJ2-1	NA
TGCGCCAGCAGCTTGGAGGGACAGGGGGCCGGCACTGAAGCTTTCTTT	CASSLEGQGAGTEAFF	TRBV5-1	many	16	TRBJ1-1	TRBD1
TGTGCCAGCAGCCCGGGGGGGCAGCCCCAGCATTTT	CASSPGGQPQHF	TRBV6-6	many	12	TRBJ1-5	NA
TGCGCCAGCAGCCAAGATCCGGCAGGTCGAAATTCACCCCTCCACTTT	CASSQDPAGRNSPLHF	TRBV4-1	NA	16	TRBJ1-6	NA
TGCAGTGCTAGAGATCTCGGCAGGGGCACAGATACGCAGTATTTT	CSARDLGRGTDTQYF	TRBV20-1	many	15	TRBJ2-3	NA
TGTGCCAGCAGCGTAGCATCCCTAGGCGGGAGCTCAGATACGCAGTATTTT	CASSVASLGGSSDTQYF	TRBV9	few	17	TRBJ2-3	TRBD2
TGCAGTGCAAGATCCTCCGGATCTTACTACGAGCAGTACTTC	CSARSSGSYYEQYF	TRBV20-1	NA	14	TRBJ2-7	NA
TGTGCCAGCAGCTTGTGGCTTGGAGAGACCCAGTACTTC	CASSLWLGETQYF	TRBV5-6	many	13	TRBJ2-5	NA
TGTGCCAGCAGCCGGTTGGGCACTGAAGCTTTCTTT	CASSRLGTEAFF	TRBV12-3/TRBV12-4	once	12	TRBJ1-1	NA
TGTGCCAGCTCAAGGTGGGGTCGAGAGCAGTTCTTC	CASSRWGREQFF	TRBV18	many	12	TRBJ2-1	NA
TGTGCCTGCAGTTCTAGGCGGTCAGGACGTGATGGGGCCAACGTCCTGACTTTC	CACSSRRSGRDGANVLTF	TRBV12-3/TRBV12-4	NA	18	TRBJ2-6	NA
TGTGCCAGCAGCCCCCCGGGACAGGGAGGAGAGACCCAGTACTTC	CASSPPGQGGETQYF	TRBV6-4	many	15	TRBJ2-5	TRBD1
TGCAGCGTTGTGTGGGGGGCAGGAGGGAATGAGCAGTTCTTC	CSVVWGAGGNEQFF	TRBV29-1	many	14	TRBJ2-1	NA
TGCGCCAGCAGCTTGGTGTTGAGGGCCCAGGACACTGAAGCTTTCTTT	CASSLVLRAQDTEAFF	TRBV5-1	few	16	TRBJ1-1	NA
TGTGCCAGCAGTTTTGGGAATCGGGCGATTTCACCCCTCCACTTT	CASSFGNRAISPLHF	TRBV12-3/TRBV12-4	few	15	TRBJ1-6	NA
TGCAGTACCGGGGAGAGCGAGCAGTACTTC	CSTGESEQYF	TRBV20-1	NA	10	TRBJ2-7	NA
TGTGCCAGCAGCCTACCGTTTAGGATGGAGGCCAATGAGCAGTTCTTC	CASSLPFRMEANEQFF	TRBV5-4	many	16	TRBJ2-1	NA
TGTGCCAGCAGCTCGTATAGCAATCAGCCCCAGCATTTT	CASSSYSNQPQHF	TRBV7-8	many	13	TRBJ1-5	NA